One and the same sample provided the 8 T cell receptor beta chains below, sequenced in a study of control samples from healthy donors and cancer patients. Repertoires were generated with immunoSEQ multiplex PCR, while TCRdb's copy carries only in-frame clones and drops some. The sample holds around 110,000 clones; nearly 95% are singletons and the top ten take about 2.6%. Sequencing input: blood. The receptors originated from a man aged 25 to 40 in good health.

The chain couples TRBV20-1 to TRBJ2-3; no definite D call. CDR1 DFQATT and CDR2 SNEGSKA come from the germline V gene (reference sequence). This CDR3 has 11 amino acids. V was cut by 3 bases and J by 9 bases, with 10 bases left in between. CDR3 residues: CSARDPSTQYF. CDR3 nucleotides: TGCAGTGCTAGGGATCCTTCGACGCAGTATTTT.

The V and J genes are TRBV4-1 and TRBJ2-2; D unclear. CDR1 MGHRA and CDR2 YSYEKL come from the germline V gene. The CDR3 is 15 residues long. V dropped 2 bases and J dropped 3 bases, with 10 bases sitting between them. In nucleotides, the CDR3 is TGCGCCAGCAGCCAAATGGGGTACGACACCGGGGAGCTGTTTTTT. It specifies CASSQMGYDTGELFF.

This clone was detected only once. The genes are TRBV6-5 and TRBJ1-4; 9 bases are a match to TRBD1. CDR3 length: 14 amino acids. Germline values: CDR1 MNHEY, CDR2 SVGAGI. The V gene end was trimmed by 6 bases and the J gene end by 8 bases; junction bases not matched to a gene: 7. CDR3 protein: CASRLQGAEEKLFF. The CDR3 DNA reads TGTGCCAGCAGGCTACAGGGGGCCGAAGAAAAACTGTTTTTT.

V and J are TRBV9 and TRBJ1-2, with 7 bases aligning to TRBD1. Losses at the gene ends were 3 bases for V and 0 bases for J; bases not matched to a gene: 2. The germline gives CDR1 SGDLS, CDR2 YYNGEE. CDR3 length equals 14 residues. The CDR3 loop is CASSGGQSNYGYTF. The CDR3 DNA is TGTGCCAGCAGCGGGGGACAGTCTAACTATGGCTACACCTTC.

The CDR3 DNA follows: TGTGCCAGCAGGGGCCCATCCTTAGCTTTCTTT. Protein product: CASRGPSLAFF. The genes are TRBV6-6 and TRBJ1-1; D not certain. The germline V and J ends were trimmed by 6 bases and 10 bases, with 12 bases remaining between them. Germline CDR1 reads MNHNY; CDR2 reads SVGAGI (reference sequence). This CDR3 has 11 residues.

The chain recombines TRBV6-5 with TRBJ2-7; weak D call: TRBD1 (6 bases). Trimming stripped 7 bases from V and 0 bases from J, with 10 bases between. Germline V gene data show CDR1 as MNHEY and CDR2 as SVGAGI. This CDR3 is 13 amino acids long. CDR3 region: CASTTGSSYEQYF. CDR3 nucleotide sequence: TGTGCCAGCACTACAGGGTCCTCCTACGAGCAGTACTTC.

This rearrangement joins TRBV6-6 to TRBJ2-3, with D perhaps matching TRBD2 (6 bases). This CDR3 has 16 residues. In germline, CDR1 is MNHNY, CDR2 SVGAGI (reference sequence). The V end was cut by 6 bases, the J end by 2 bases, with 18 bases between. CDR3 region: CASSPMDYSPTDTQYF. The CDR3 DNA follows: TGTGCCAGCAGCCCAATGGACTATTCCCCCACAGATACGCAGTATTTT.

The gene calls are TRBV6-2 or TRBV6-3 and TRBJ2-3; 11 bases agree with TRBD1. The CDR3 sequence is 15 residues long. CDR1 MNHEY and CDR2 SVGEGT come from the germline V gene. V lost 5 bases, J lost 7 bases, and 8 bases stayed unmatched. CDR3 coding DNA: TGTGCCAGCAGTAAGGACAGGGGGCTCTTTAATACGCAGTATTTT. Its translation: CASSKDRGLFNTQYF.